This is a list of T cell receptor beta chains from one sample in a study of OX40 agonist ivuxolimab in advanced cancers. Profiling relied on immunoSEQ multiplex PCR, and the TCRdb table lists in-frame clones only, not all of them. The sample records tens of thousands of clones, roughly 85% being singletons. Source: CD4+ or CD8+ T cells sorted from blood, taken in a trial of the OX40 agonist ivuxolimab. The receptors derive from an adult with an advanced solid tumor such as melanoma, head and neck, liver or kidney cancer. CDR3s include the opening cysteine and the closing phenylalanine or tryptophan. D genes are given only for firm matches. Part of the rows lack a size; the others show once, few, many or a class for expanded clones.

V,J,D,size,DNA,CDR3
TRBV5-1,TRBJ1-1,.,few,TGCGCCAGCAGCTTGGCCGCGGGGGCGGCTGAAGCTTTCTTT,CASSLAAGAAEAFF
TRBV5-1,TRBJ2-1,TRBD2,few,TGCGCCAGCAGCTCCGGGACTAGCGTTGACTACAATGAGCAGTTCTTC,CASSSGTSVDYNEQFF
TRBV11-2,TRBJ1-1,.,.,TGTGCCAGCAGCATGGGACAGAACACTGAAGCTTTCTTT,CASSMGQNTEAFF
TRBV4-1,TRBJ1-1,TRBD1,.,TGCGCCAACATACCAAAAAGACAGGGCGGTGGGAAGAACACTGAAGCTTTCTTT,CANIPKRQGGGKNTEAFF
TRBV14,TRBJ1-3,.,once,TGTGCCAGCAGCTCACGACGGGGGAACACCATATATTTT,CASSSRRGNTIYF
TRBV6-5,TRBJ2-7,TRBD2,once,TGTGCCAGCAGAATAGCGGGAGGCTCCTACGAGCAGTACTTC,CASRIAGGSYEQYF
TRBV5-4,TRBJ2-3,TRBD2,.,TGTGCCAGCAGCAAATCTAGCGGGAGAATATGGGATACGCAGTATTTT,CASSKSSGRIWDTQYF
TRBV7-2,TRBJ1-5,.,.,TGTGCCAGCGGAACACGGGGGGCCGGAGAGCCCCAGCATTTT,CASGTRGAGEPQHF
TRBV5-1,TRBJ2-7,TRBD2,.,TGCGCCAGCAGCTCAATAGCGGGGGCGAGGGAGCAGTACTTC,CASSSIAGAREQYF
TRBV9,TRBJ2-3,.,.,TGTGCCAGCAGCCCGGGGTATACGCAGTATTTT,CASSPGYTQYF
TRBV29-1,TRBJ1-4,.,.,TGCAGCGTTGCGGGCAGGGCCCATGAAAAACTGTTTTTT,CSVAGRAHEKLFF
TRBV2,TRBJ1-4,.,few,TGTGCCAGCAGGAGACAGGAAAGAGCAACTAATGAAAAACTGTTTTTT,CASRRQERATNEKLFF
TRBV2,TRBJ1-3,.,.,TGTGCCAGCAGTGAGGGTTTGCTCTCTGGAAACACCATATATTTT,CASSEGLLSGNTIYF
TRBV2,TRBJ2-7,TRBD2,.,TGTGCCAGCAGAAGGACTAGCGCAGCCTACGAGCAGTACTTC,CASRRTSAAYEQYF
TRBV4-1,TRBJ2-3,.,.,TGCGCCAGCAGCCAAGGGACTGTAGGCCGGAGCACAGATACGCAGTATTTT,CASSQGTVGRSTDTQYF
TRBV29-1,TRBJ2-7,.,.,TGCAGCGTTCAGTGGTTGGACAGACCCTACGAGCAGTACTTC,CSVQWLDRPYEQYF
TRBV9,TRBJ1-3,.,.,TGTGCCAGCAGCGTAGCGGGTCTAACTGGAAACACCATATATTTT,CASSVAGLTGNTIYF
TRBV18,TRBJ2-7,.,.,TGTGCCAGCTCACCCCCGGGGGCTTACAGCTCCTACGAGCAGTACTTC,CASSPPGAYSSYEQYF
TRBV7-2,TRBJ2-7,.,.,TGTGCCAGCAGCTTAGCGCGACAGGACGAGCAGTACTTC,CASSLARQDEQYF
TRBV11-1,TRBJ2-1,TRBD2,medium-sized,TGTGCCAGCAGCTTAGGAAAAAAAGCGGGAGGGCGTACAAATGAGCAGTTCTTC,CASSLGKKAGGRTNEQFF
TRBV2,TRBJ2-7,.,.,TGTGCCAGTACCAGCCCAGGGACAACCAAAAGCTACGAGCAGTACTTC,CASTSPGTTKSYEQYF
TRBV19,TRBJ2-2,.,.,TGTGCCAGTAGTATCGGAGTGGCCACCGGGGAGCTGTTTTTT,CASSIGVATGELFF
TRBV19,TRBJ1-4,TRBD1,.,TGTGCCAGTAGTGTGGGGACAGCTCCTAATGAAAAACTGTTTTTT,CASSVGTAPNEKLFF
TRBV5-1,TRBJ1-1,.,.,TGCGCCAGCAGCAAACAGGGTGGGGGCACTGAAGCTTTCTTT,CASSKQGGGTEAFF
TRBV6-1,TRBJ2-1,.,.,TGTGCCAGCACCCCCCCCACGACTTTAGTGAATGAGCAGTTCTTC,CASTPPTTLVNEQFF
TRBV13,TRBJ2-5,TRBD1,.,TGTGCCAGCAGCTACATCGGACAGGGGGCCCCGGGGGAGACCCAGTACTTC,CASSYIGQGAPGETQYF
TRBV27,TRBJ1-6,.,.,TGTGCCAGCAGCCGGGGGACTAAATGGGATAATTCACCCCTCCACTTT,CASSRGTKWDNSPLHF
TRBV28,TRBJ2-1,.,.,TGTGCCAGCAGTTCTGGGGGTTATGAGCAGTTCTTC,CASSSGGYEQFF
TRBV18,TRBJ1-1,.,.,TGTGCCAGCTCCCCCTGGAGTCAGATGAACACTGAAGCTTTCTTT,CASSPWSQMNTEAFF
TRBV4-2,TRBJ1-2,.,.,TGTGCCAGCAGCCAGGAGGTGGGGTATGGCTACACCTTC,CASSQEVGYGYTF
TRBV6-6,TRBJ2-5,TRBD2,.,TGTGCCAGCAGTTCCCAGGTCGGGAGGGCCCAGTACTTC,CASSSQVGRAQYF
TRBV19,TRBJ2-7,.,.,TGTGCCAGTAGTATAGACCAACAGGGAGACGAGCAGTACTTC,CASSIDQQGDEQYF
TRBV2,TRBJ2-3,TRBD2,few,TGTGCCAGCAGTGAATCTGCGGGGGGGGCAGATACGCAGTATTTT,CASSESAGGADTQYF
TRBV2,TRBJ1-2,TRBD1,.,TGTGCCAGCAGTCGGGACAGTAACTATGGCTACACCTTC,CASSRDSNYGYTF
TRBV7-3,TRBJ1-1,.,.,TGTGCCAGCAGCCTCCAAGGGAACACTGAAGCTTTCTTT,CASSLQGNTEAFF
TRBV7-8,TRBJ2-7,TRBD1,.,TGTGCCAGCAGCTTTCGACAGGGTGCCGAGCAGTACTTC,CASSFRQGAEQYF
TRBV28,TRBJ2-7,TRBD1,.,TGTGCCAGCAGCGGTCCCGGGACAGGGATACACGAGCAGTACTTC,CASSGPGTGIHEQYF
TRBV6-6,TRBJ1-3,.,few,TGTGCCAGCAGTTACGACCGCAGCTCTGGAAACACCATATATTTT,CASSYDRSSGNTIYF
TRBV2,TRBJ1-1,.,few,TGTGCCAGCAGTTCTACATTGAACACTGAAGCTTTCTTT,CASSSTLNTEAFF
TRBV6-1,TRBJ2-4,TRBD2,.,TGTGCCAGCGGATGGGGGGGAGCCAAAAACATTCAGTACTTC,CASGWGGAKNIQYF
TRBV19,TRBJ2-5,TRBD1,.,TGTGCCAGTAGTTCCGGGACAGGGAGAGAGACCCAGTACTTC,CASSSGTGRETQYF
TRBV7-2,TRBJ1-1,.,.,TGTGCCAGCAGCTTAGACAACACTGAAGCTTTCTTT,CASSLDNTEAFF
TRBV28,TRBJ2-1,TRBD2,.,TGTGCCAGCAGCAAACCGGGACTAGCGGGAAATGAGCAGTTCTTC,CASSKPGLAGNEQFF
TRBV2,TRBJ1-5,.,.,TGTGCCAGCAGTAGGAGCCCTAGCAATCAGCCCCAGCATTTT,CASSRSPSNQPQHF
TRBV5-1,TRBJ1-1,.,.,TGCGCCAGCAGCCGAGAGGGGTTCAGGCCGCAGGGGACTGAAGCTTTCTTT,CASSREGFRPQGTEAFF
TRBV30,TRBJ2-1,.,.,TGTGCCTGGAGTCCCCCTGGAGGTGAGCAGTTCTTC,CAWSPPGGEQFF